Below are 21 T cell receptor beta chains sequenced from a single sample in a study of blood T cell repertoires in COVID-19. Profiled with immunoSEQ multiplex PCR; TCRdb holds only in-frame clones, not every one. The profile covers approximately 65,000 clones, with roughly 77% appearing a single time and about a sixth taken by the ten largest. Sample: peripheral blood. The source of these receptors is an elderly man with acute or convalescent COVID-19.

The chain couples TRBV3-1 (or the pseudogene TRBV3-2) to TRBJ1-5; TRBD1 is a possible D gene (6 bases). The V end lost 4 bases, the J end lost 0 bases, and 10 bases lay between the germline ends. This CDR3 contains 15 residues. The germline V gene encodes CDR1 LGHDT and CDR2 YNNKEL (reference sequence). CDR3 sequence: CASSPQGNSNQPQHF. CDR3 bases: TGTGCCAGCAGCCCGCAGGGGAATAGCAATCAGCCCCAGCATTTT.

This clone has just a few counts. This chain connects TRBV6-5 to TRBJ1-2; D unclear. This CDR3 has 14 residues. CDR1 is MNHEY and CDR2 is SVGAGI in the germline V gene. The V end was cut by 5 bases, the J end by 2 bases, with 12 bases between. Here the CDR3 DNA reads TGTGCCAGCAGTAGATCAACAGAAAACTATGGCTACACCTTC. As protein: CASSRSTENYGYTF.

This clone was seen only once. CDR3 nucleotide sequence: TGCGCCAGCAGCTTGGGACTGGTTCTCAATGAGCAGTTCTTC. Residues: CASSLGLVLNEQFF. The chain carries TRBV5-1 and TRBJ2-1; D uncertain. Germline loops: CDR1 SGHRS, CDR2 YFSETQ. V dropped 0 bases and J dropped 6 bases, with 10 bases sitting between them. This CDR3 has 14 residues.

This clone came up once. V usage is TRBV5-4 and J usage is TRBJ2-6; weak D call: TRBD2 (5 bases). CDR3 length: 15 amino acids. In germline, CDR1 is SGHNT, CDR2 YYREEE (reference sequence). Trimming shortened V by 4 bases and J by 0 bases, and 8 bases separated the two germline ends. The CDR3 sequence is CASSEGFSGANVLTF. For the CDR3, the DNA is TGTGCCAGCAGCGAGGGCTTCTCTGGGGCCAACGTCCTGACTTTC.

This chain uses TRBV7-9 with TRBJ1-2; D unclear. The CDR3 totals 14 residues. The germline CDR1 and CDR2 sequences are SEHNR and FQNEAQ (reference sequence). Trimming left V 0 bases short and J 3 bases short, with 8 bases between. The CDR3 nucleotides are TGTGCCAGCAGCTTAGCGGTCCCGGACTATGGCTACACCTTC. It specifies CASSLAVPDYGYTF.

The J gene is TRBJ1-4, the V gene TRBV7-9; D may be TRBD1 (5 bases). With 1 base removed from V and 6 bases from J, the gap between germline ends came to 21 bases. The germline CDR1 and CDR2 sequences are SEHNR and FQNEAQ (reference sequence). The CDR3 extends over 18 amino acids. CDR3 in amino acids: CASSLGLTLGGDDEKLFF. CDR3 DNA sequence: TGTGCCAGCAGCTTAGGATTGACCCTCGGAGGGGATGATGAAAAACTGTTTTTT.

The chain couples TRBV24-1 to TRBJ2-3, with 10 bases identical to TRBD2. The CDR3 runs 15 residues. The V and J ends lost 3 bases and 5 bases, in that order; junction bases with no gene match: 4. The germline V gene encodes CDR1 KGHDR and CDR2 SFDVKD. The CDR3 region is CATSDPSGGEDTQYF. The CDR3 region has the DNA TGTGCCACCAGTGATCCCAGCGGGGGGGAAGATACGCAGTATTTT.

The chain combines TRBV28 with TRBJ1-1; D may be TRBD1 (5 bases). The CDR3 spans 11 residues. Germline V gene data show CDR1 as MDHEN and CDR2 as SYDVKM. Trimming pared 6 bases from V and 11 bases from J, leaving 13 bases between. DNA of the CDR3: TGTGCCAGCAGCGGGGGGGTGTTGGCTTTCTTT. It encodes CASSGGVLAFF. Using reference TRBV28 and TRBJ1-1 for the parts outside the CDR3, the full variable domain is DVKVTQSSRYLVKRTGEKVFLECVQDMDHENMFWYRQDPGLGLRLIYFSYDVKMKEKGDIPEGYSVSREKKERFSLILESASTNQTSMYLCASSGGVLAFFGQGTRLTVV.

The CDR3 DNA reads TGTGCCAGCAGCTTAGTCGCGGGGGGGGCCAGGGAGACCCAGTACTTC. Translating gives CASSLVAGGARETQYF. The chain combines TRBV7-2 with TRBJ2-5; 9 bases align to TRBD2. Germline V gene lookup returns CDR1 SGHTA and CDR2 FQGNSA. V shed 1 base and J 5 bases; nucleotides not matched to a gene: 8. This CDR3 region has 16 residues.

This clone was recorded once. The genes are TRBV11-3 and TRBJ2-2; no definite D call. The CDR3 runs to 15 residues. From germline, CDR1 is SGHNT and CDR2 YENEEA. V dropped 3 bases and J dropped 2 bases, with 10 bases sitting between them. The chain's CDR3 is CASSLSGFNTGELFF. Written as DNA, the CDR3 is TGTGCCAGCAGCTTGTCCGGGTTTAACACCGGGGAGCTGTTTTTT. The whole variable domain, filled in from reference TRBV11-3 and TRBJ2-2, reads EAGVVQSPRYKIIEKKQPVAFWCNPISGHNTLYWYLQNLGQGPELLIRYENEEAVDDSQLPKDRFSAERLKGVDSTLKIQPAELGDSAVYLCASSLSGFNTGELFFGEGSRLTVL.

The chain recombines TRBV19 with TRBJ2-7; weak D call: TRBD2 (6 bases). There are 15 residues in the CDR3. The V gene's germline CDR1 is LNHDA and CDR2 SQIVND (reference sequence). Trimming shortened V by 5 bases and J by 3 bases, and 17 bases separated the two germline ends. CDR3 DNA: TGTGCCAGTAGTGCCCCGGGGATTAGCGGCTACGAGCAGTACTTC. Protein: CASSAPGISGYEQYF.

This sequence joins TRBV4-2 and TRBJ2-2; D call uncertain. The CDR3 is 16 residues long. The germline V and J ends were trimmed by 1 base and 1 base, with 10 bases remaining between them. In germline, CDR1 is LGHNA, CDR2 YNFKEQ. Written as DNA, the CDR3 is TGTGCCAGCAGCCAAGTGACGGGTTTGAACACCGGGGAGCTGTTTTTT. Its translation: CASSQVTGLNTGELFF.

The V gene is TRBV5-4, the J gene TRBJ2-6; possible D gene TRBD1, 6 bases. CDR3 size: 18 residues. V lost 4 bases and J lost 0, with 17 bases in between. Per the germline V gene, CDR1 is SGHNT and CDR2 is YYREEE (reference sequence). The CDR3 loop is CASSTSGTPNSGANVLTF. For the CDR3, the DNA is TGTGCCAGCAGCACCTCCGGGACACCGAACTCTGGGGCCAACGTCCTGACTTTC.

The chain links TRBV2 to TRBJ1-4, with 7 bases fitting TRBD1. The CDR3 spans 13 residues. After removal of 4 bases from V and 8 bases from J, the junction contained 4 bases not matched to a gene. Germline values: CDR1 SNHLY, CDR2 FYNNEI. The CDR3 DNA reads as TGTGCCAGCAGTGGCTCAGGGGGGGAAAAACTGTTTTTT. It is translated as CASSGSGGEKLFF. Full variable domain (missing parts from reference TRBV2 and TRBJ1-4): EPEVTQTPSHQVTQMGQEVILRCVPISNHLYFYWYRQILGQKVEFLVSFYNNEISEKSEIFDDQFSVERPDGSNFTLKIRSTKLEDSAMYFCASSGSGGEKLFFGSGTQLSVL.

The chain links TRBV7-2 to TRBJ2-7; TRBD1 matches at 7 bases. CDR3 length: 14 residues. Unmatched junction bases numbered 5, after V lost 5 bases and J lost 1 base. Germline V CDR1 and CDR2: SGHTA, FQGNSA. The CDR3 DNA reads as TGTGCCAGCAGCGGCAGGGGGAAGTCCTACGAGCAGTACTTC. Translation: CASSGRGKSYEQYF. Drawing the rest from reference TRBV7-2 and TRBJ2-7, the complete variable domain is GAGVSQSPSNKVTEKGKDVELRCDPISGHTALYWYRQSLGQGLEFLIYFQGNSAPDKSGLPSDRFSAERTGGSVSTLTIQRTQQEDSAVYLCASSGRGKSYEQYFGPGTRLTVT.

The chain links TRBV21-1 to TRBJ1-3; the table's D call, TRBD1, was not checked against the DNA. TRBV21-1 is flagged as a pseudogene. The CDR3 covers 16 residues. Here the CDR3 DNA reads TGTGCCAGCAGCACCCGGACAGGGCCTACTGGAAACACCATATATTTT. Translation: CASSTRTGPTGNTIYF.

V usage is TRBV6-2 or TRBV6-3 and J usage is TRBJ1-2; D not resolved. The CDR3 consists of 13 residues. V was pared by 6 bases and J by 8 bases, with 16 bases between. CDR1 is MNHEY, CDR2 SVGEGT, per germline. CDR3: CASSSFPSAGYTF. CDR3 bases: TGTGCCAGCAGCTCCTTCCCTTCAGCGGGCTACACCTTC.

This chain joins TRBV7-8 and TRBJ1-6; the D gene is possibly TRBD1 (5 bases). This CDR3 region has 17 residues. V was shortened by 0 bases and J by 7 bases, with 16 bases between the two germline ends. Germline lookup yields CDR1 SGHVS and CDR2 FQNEAQ. The chain's CDR3 is CASSLAQEVRVNSPLHF. The CDR3 coding sequence is TGTGCCAGCAGCTTAGCGCAAGAGGTCAGGGTGAATTCACCCCTCCACTTT.

V gene TRBV12-3 or TRBV12-4 combines with J gene TRBJ1-2; possible D gene TRBD1, 5 bases. Between the trimmed V and J ends, which lost 2 bases and 6 bases, there was a span of 7 bases. The CDR3 consists of 12 residues. In DNA, the CDR3 is TGTGCCAGCAGTTTAACGGGGGATGGCTACACCTTC. As protein: CASSLTGDGYTF.

The chain recombines TRBV7-9 with TRBJ2-1; 10 bases align to TRBD1. V gave up 5 bases and J gave up 6 bases; unmatched junction bases: 7. This CDR3 contains 15 residues. Germline V gene lookup returns CDR1 SEHNR and CDR2 FQNEAQ (reference sequence). The DNA for the CDR3 is TGTGCCAGCAGCCCCCGACAGGGGGCAATCAATGAGCAGTTCTTC. Encoded protein: CASSPRQGAINEQFF.

The chain is built from TRBV4-2 and TRBJ2-3; 12 bases agree with TRBD2. The CDR3 contains 16 residues. Germline values: CDR1 LGHNA, CDR2 YNFKEQ. Germline trimming cut 3 bases from V and 5 bases from J; bases unmatched to any gene: 6. The chain's CDR3 is CASSQRLAGGVDTQYF. DNA of the CDR3: TGTGCCAGCAGCCAGCGGCTAGCGGGAGGGGTAGATACGCAGTATTTT.